These T cell receptor beta chains were read from a single sample in a study of pediatric ulcerative colitis. Sequenced by immunoSEQ multiplex PCR; TCRdb stores in-frame clones only, minus some. Among around 64,000 clones listed, approximately 87% were seen once. The sample consisted of blood. These TCRs come from a boy younger than 18 with severe ulcerative colitis. Both conserved end residues are trimmed from each CDR3. The order of the fields is J gene, V gene, CDR3 protein.

TRBJ2-5	TRBV6-5	ASSPVYGSWETQY
TRBJ1-1	TRBV28	ASSSPWDTEAF
TRBJ1-1	TRBV6-5	ASSSGTFEAF
TRBJ2-1	TRBV10-2	ASSELRYNEQF
TRBJ2-6	TRBV29-1	SVAGDPGRSGANVLT
TRBJ2-3	TRBV6-1	ASSEIGGGGPRDTQY
TRBJ1-5	TRBV15	ATGWYSSNQPQH
TRBJ2-7	TRBV30	AWSGTTNEQY
TRBJ2-5	TRBV15	ATSRGGLQETQY
TRBJ1-1	TRBV2	ASSEDRVATEAF
TRBJ2-7	TRBV29-1	SADNDLLGEQY
TRBJ1-2	TRBV29-1	SVVSDRRPYGYT
TRBJ1-4	TRBV25-1	ASSGPQGPTNEKLF
TRBJ1-1	TRBV6-6	ASGLDRGPNTEAF
TRBJ2-1	TRBV7-9	ASSLGQLYNEQF
TRBJ1-4	TRBV5-4	ASSLVGSGNEKLF
TRBJ2-5	TRBV4-3	ASSPGLAEETQY
TRBJ1-5	TRBV5-8	ASSLGDRGRNQPQH
TRBJ2-2	TRBV21-1	ASTGTSGTMNTGELF
TRBJ2-1	TRBV10-3	AISRDQNSNEQF
TRBJ1-1	TRBV10-1	ASSAGGMNTEAF